The sequence of this TCR beta chain was determined in a study of shared clonotypes between healthy human individuals. Whole-study findings and limits: Compared with clonotypes that all four donors shared, non-shared clonotypes had lower generation probabilities. Sequencing depth was expected to influence donor clonotype sharing.

The V and J ends lost 1 base and 10 bases, in that order; junction bases with no gene match: 10. CDR1 is SEHNR, CDR2 FQNEAQ, per germline (reference sequence). This CDR3 contains 15 residues. TCRdb's table, derived via immunoSEQ multiplex PCR, lists solely in-frame clones and lacks some. Here the sample spans roughly 2 million clones, almost 96% being singletons. As concerns this clone: Antigen specificity is unknown.

The rearrangement uses TRBV7-9 and TRBJ2-1; 7 bases line up with TRBD2. The clonotype was recovered from a man aged 18 to 29 in good health. The sequenced sample was naive CD4+ T cells sorted from blood. Regarding subset: CD45RA+ positively selected. This CDR3 is CASSLGASGHEEQFF. CDR3 coding DNA: TGTGCCAGCAGCTTAGGGGCTAGCGGCCATGAGGAGCAGTTCTTC.